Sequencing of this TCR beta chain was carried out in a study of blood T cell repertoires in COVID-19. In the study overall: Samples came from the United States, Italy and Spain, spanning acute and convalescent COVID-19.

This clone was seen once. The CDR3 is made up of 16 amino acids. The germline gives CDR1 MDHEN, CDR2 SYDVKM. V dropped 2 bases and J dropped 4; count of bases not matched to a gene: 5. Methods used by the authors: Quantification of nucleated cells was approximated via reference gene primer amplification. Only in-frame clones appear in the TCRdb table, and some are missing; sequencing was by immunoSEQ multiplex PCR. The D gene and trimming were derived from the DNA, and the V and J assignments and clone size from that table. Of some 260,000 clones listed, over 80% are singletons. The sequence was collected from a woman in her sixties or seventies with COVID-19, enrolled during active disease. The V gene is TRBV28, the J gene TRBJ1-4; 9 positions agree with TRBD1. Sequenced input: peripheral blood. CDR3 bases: TGTGCCAGCAGTTTAAAGACAGGGGGGCGTAATGAAAAACTGTTTTTT. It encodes CASSLKTGGRNEKLFF.